What follows are 4 T cell receptor beta chains derived from one specimen sequenced in a study of OX40 agonist ivuxolimab in advanced cancers. Produced via immunoSEQ multiplex PCR; TCRdb's table is partial and in-frame only. The data show approximately 110,000 clones, about 90% seen once. This material consisted of CD4+ or CD8+ T cells sorted from blood, taken in a trial of the OX40 agonist ivuxolimab. The origin of the receptors is an adult with an advanced solid tumor such as melanoma, head and neck, liver or kidney cancer.

CDR3 sequence reads: CASSPGTSPRGEQYF. CDR3 nucleotides: TGTGCCAGCAGCCCAGGGACTAGCCCCCGAGGCGAGCAGTACTTC. The chain joins TRBV7-2 to TRBJ2-7; TRBD2 matches at 9 bases. The CDR3 is 15 residues long. V was pared by 5 bases and J by 6 bases, with 11 bases of the junction left unmatched. Germline V lookup: CDR1 SGHTA, CDR2 FQGNSA.

The V and J genes are TRBV7-3 and TRBJ2-7; D is perhaps TRBD2 (7 bases). The germline V gene encodes CDR1 SGHTA and CDR2 FQGTGA. This CDR3 is built from 16 residues. V was clipped by 5 bases and J by 0 bases, with 17 bases between them. The CDR3 DNA follows: TGTGCCAGCAGCCTCGAAGGGGGGGTCAGCTCCTACGAGCAGTACTTC. Translating it yields CASSLEGGVSSYEQYF. Full variable domain (remainder filled in from reference TRBV7-3 and TRBJ2-7): GAGVSQTPSNKVTEKGKYVELRCDPISGHTALYWYRQSLGQGPEFLIYFQGTGAADDSGLPNDRFFAVRPEGSVSTLKIQRTERGDSAVYLCASSLEGGVSSYEQYFGPGTRLTVT.

This clone occurred once. The V and J genes are TRBV6-5 and TRBJ2-5, with no clear D. V was trimmed by 0 bases and J by 5 bases, leaving 13 bases between them. This CDR3 comprises 15 residues. The V gene's germline CDR1 is MNHEY and CDR2 SVGAGI. This CDR3 is CASSYSRAGLETQYF. Written as DNA, the CDR3 is TGTGCCAGCAGTTACTCTCGGGCCGGCCTGGAGACCCAGTACTTC.

Comment on this clone: Its ends do not fully match the called genes, so a read error is possible. The rearrangement links TRBV5-1 to TRBJ1-1; D might be TRBD1 (6 bases). The germline CDR1 and CDR2 sequences are SGHRS and YFSETQ. There are 17 residues in the CDR3. The CDR3 DNA sequence: TGCGCCAGCAGTTTGGGGGCAGGGGTAGGCGAGGGCACTGAAGCTTTCTTT. Translated, it gives CASSLGAGVGEGTEAFF.